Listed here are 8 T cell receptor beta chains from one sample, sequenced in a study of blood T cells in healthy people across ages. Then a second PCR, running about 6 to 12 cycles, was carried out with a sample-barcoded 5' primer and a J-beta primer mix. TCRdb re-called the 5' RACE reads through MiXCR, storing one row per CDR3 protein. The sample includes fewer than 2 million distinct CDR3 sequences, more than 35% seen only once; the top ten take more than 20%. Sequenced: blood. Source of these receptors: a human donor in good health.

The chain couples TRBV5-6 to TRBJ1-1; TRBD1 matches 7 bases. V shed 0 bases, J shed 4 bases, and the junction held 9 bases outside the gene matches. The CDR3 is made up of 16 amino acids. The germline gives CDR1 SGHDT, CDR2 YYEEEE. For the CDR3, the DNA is TGTGCCAGCAGCTTGGTGTCAGGGGGGGAGTCCACTGAAGCTTTCTTT. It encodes CASSLVSGGESTEAFF.

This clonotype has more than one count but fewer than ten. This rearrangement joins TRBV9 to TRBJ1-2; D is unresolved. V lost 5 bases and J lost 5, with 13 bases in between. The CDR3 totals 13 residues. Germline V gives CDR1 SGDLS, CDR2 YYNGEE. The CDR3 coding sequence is TGTGCCAGCAGGGACGGTCGGGGTTATGGCTACACCTTC. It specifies CASRDGRGYGYTF.

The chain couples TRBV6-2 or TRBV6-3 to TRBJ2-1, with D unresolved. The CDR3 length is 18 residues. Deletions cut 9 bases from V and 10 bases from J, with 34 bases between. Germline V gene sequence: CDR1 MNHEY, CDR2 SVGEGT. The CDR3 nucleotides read TGTGCCAGTCATTACATCAGGACCAAAACAAGGAACTCACCCGAGCAGTTCTTC. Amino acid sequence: CASHYIRTKTRNSPEQFF.

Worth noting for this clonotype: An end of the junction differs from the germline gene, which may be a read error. The CDR3 nucleotides read TGTGCCAGCAGCTTAGGACGATACCAAGAGACCCGGTACTTC. This codes for CASSLGRYQETRYF. V gene TRBV7-8 combines with J gene TRBJ2-5; D is undetermined. The CDR3 contains 14 residues. CDR1 is SGHVS and CDR2 is FQNEAQ in the germline V gene.

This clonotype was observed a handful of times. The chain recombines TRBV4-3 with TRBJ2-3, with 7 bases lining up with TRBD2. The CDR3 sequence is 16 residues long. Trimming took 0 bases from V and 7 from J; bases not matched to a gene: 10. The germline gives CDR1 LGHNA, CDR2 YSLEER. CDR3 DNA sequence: TGCGCCAGCAGCCAAGATCCGCAGACTAGCCTGTATACGCAGTATTTT. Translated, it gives CASSQDPQTSLYTQYF.

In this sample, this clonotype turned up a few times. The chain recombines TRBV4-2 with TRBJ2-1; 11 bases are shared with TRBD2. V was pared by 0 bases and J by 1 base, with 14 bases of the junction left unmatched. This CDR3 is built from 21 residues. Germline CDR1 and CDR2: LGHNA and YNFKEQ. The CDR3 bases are TGTGCCAGCAGCCAAGACCTACTAGCGGGGGACCTCAGGGGGTCCTACAATGAGCAGTTCTTC. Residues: CASSQDLLAGDLRGSYNEQFF.

The CDR3 DNA reads TGTGCCAGCACCGTCCGGGACAGGGGGCCTCACGAGCAGTACTTC. Translating gives CASTVRDRGPHEQYF. This chain connects TRBV12-3 or TRBV12-4 to TRBJ2-7; 12 nucleotides line up with TRBD1. V shed 7 bases, J shed 5 bases, and the junction held 9 bases outside the gene matches. The CDR3 runs to 15 residues.

As DNA, the CDR3 is TGTGCCAGCAGCCAAACACAGGGGGATCAGTACTTC. Translating it yields CASSQTQGDQYF. The chain links TRBV3-1 to TRBJ2-7, with 8 bases that match TRBD1. Germline lookup yields CDR1 LGHDT and CDR2 YNNKEL (reference sequence). CDR3 length: 12 residues. J lost 10 bases, V lost 2 bases, and 4 bases had no gene match.